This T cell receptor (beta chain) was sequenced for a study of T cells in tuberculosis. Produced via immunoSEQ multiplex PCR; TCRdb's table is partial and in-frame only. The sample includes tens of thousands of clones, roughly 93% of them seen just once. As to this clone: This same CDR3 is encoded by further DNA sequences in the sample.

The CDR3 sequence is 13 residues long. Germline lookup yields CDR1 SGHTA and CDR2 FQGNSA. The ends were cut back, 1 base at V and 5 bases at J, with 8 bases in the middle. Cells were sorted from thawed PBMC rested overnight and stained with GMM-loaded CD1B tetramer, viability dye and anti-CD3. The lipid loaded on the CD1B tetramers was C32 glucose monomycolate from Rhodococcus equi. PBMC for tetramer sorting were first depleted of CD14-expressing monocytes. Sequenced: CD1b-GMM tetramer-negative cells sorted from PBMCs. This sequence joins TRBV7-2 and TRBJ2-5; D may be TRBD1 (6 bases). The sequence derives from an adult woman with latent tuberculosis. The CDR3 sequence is CASSLGGRETQYF. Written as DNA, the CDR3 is TGTGCCAGCAGCTTAGGGGGGCGTGAGACCCAGTACTTC. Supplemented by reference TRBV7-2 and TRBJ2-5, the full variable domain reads GAGVSQSPSNKVTEKGKDVELRCDPISGHTALYWYRQSLGQGLEFLIYFQGNSAPDKSGLPSDRFSAERTGGSVSTLTIQRTQQEDSAVYLCASSLGGRETQYFGPGTRLLVL.